This TCR beta chain appears in the sequencing data of a study of beta chain features in type 1 diabetes. Study-level background: The study found patients and healthy donors alike in age, gender and cell yields. Study results and caveats: For patients and controls alike, PCR might favor shorter templates to the same degree. Researchers reported that naive, central memory and Treg TCRB repertoires appeared more similar in patients than in healthy donors. Individuals with type 1 diabetes displayed fewer insertions and more deletions at VDJ junctions.

This clone has just a few counts. The target antigen is unknown. Trimming cost V 3 bases and J 5 bases; bases outside gene matches: 9. The CDR3 runs 16 residues. The V gene's germline CDR1 is KGHSH and CDR2 LQKENI. Reverse transcribing all isolated RNA meant expressed TCRB transcripts were sequenced. Using immunoSEQ multiplex PCR, the repertoire was profiled, and TCRdb retains in-frame clones only, with some absent. The table includes around 150,000 clones, 6.9% detected once. The sample taken for sequencing was central memory CD4+ T cells from blood. The receptor's source is a woman in her twenties or thirties in good health. The chain carries TRBV18 and TRBJ2-5; 10 bases are shared with TRBD2. The CDR3 DNA sequence: TGTGCCAGCTCACCCCCTAGCGGGAGAGCCGCGGAGACCCAGTACTTC. Translation: CASSPPSGRAAETQYF. The full variable domain, completed using reference TRBV18 and TRBJ2-5, is NAGVMQNPRHLVRRRGQEARLRCSPMKGHSHVYWYRQLPEEGLKFMVYLQKENIIDESGMPKERFSAEFPKEGPSILRIQQVVRGDSAAYFCASSPPSGRAAETQYFGPGTRLLVL.